This TCR beta chain emerged from a study of blood T cell repertoires in COVID-19. Per the original methods: Reference gene primer amplification gave nucleated cell count estimates. Data came from immunoSEQ multiplex PCR; TCRdb stores just in-frame clones and leaves some out. D and trimming come from the DNA, and the V and J calls and clone size come from that table. The sample lists about 69,000 clones; around 79% were seen once. Material: peripheral blood. The source is a man in his fifties or sixties with acute or convalescent COVID-19.

The CDR3 loop is CASSWAGTGNYGYTF. CDR3 sequence (DNA): TGTGCCAGCAGTTGGGCCGGGACAGGGAACTATGGCTACACCTTC. The J gene is TRBJ1-2, the V gene TRBV6-5; 9 nucleotides match TRBD1. V was pared by 4 bases and J by 2 bases, with 5 bases of the junction left unmatched. Per the germline V gene, CDR1 is MNHEY and CDR2 is SVGAGI. CDR3 size: 15 residues.